The 18 T cell receptor beta chains in this list originate from one sample, sequenced in a study of T cell responses to AZD1222 COVID-19 vaccine. The table came from immunoSEQ multiplex PCR; TCRdb's copy has only in-frame clones and leaves some out. The table has roughly 100,000 clones, about 90% seen once. The sample was peripheral blood, taken 28 days after the second AZD1222 dose. These receptors originate from an adult who received the AZD1222 COVID-19 vaccine.

This chain uses TRBV6-4 with TRBJ1-4; the D gene is possibly TRBD1 (5 bases). Germline V gene lookup returns CDR1 MRHNA and CDR2 SNTAGT. CDR3 length: 15 residues. Trimming removed 6 bases from V and 11 bases from J, with 22 bases in between. The CDR3 loop is CASSGEQVKEKKLFF. DNA for the CDR3: TGTGCCAGCAGCGGCGAACAGGTCAAGGAGAAGAAACTGTTTTTT.

This clone was observed a few times. V and J are TRBV2 and TRBJ1-2; a possible D gene is TRBD1 (5 bases). This CDR3 contains 13 residues. From germline, CDR1 is SNHLY and CDR2 FYNNEI. Trimming removed 4 bases from V and 5 bases from J, with 11 bases in between. The CDR3 bases are TGTGCCAGCAGTGTACAGGACTTATATGGCTACACCTTC. Protein sequence: CASSVQDLYGYTF.

The chain uses TRBV19 and TRBJ2-1; D call uncertain. The length of the CDR3 is 19 residues. Germline V CDR1 and CDR2: LNHDA, SQIVND (reference sequence). Trimming removed 4 bases from V and 6 bases from J, with 28 bases in between. Here the CDR3 reads CASSTSPLYVPGPGNEQFF. DNA for the CDR3: TGTGCCAGTAGTACTTCCCCCCTTTACGTCCCCGGGCCAGGCAATGAGCAGTTCTTC.

This chain joins TRBV11-2 and TRBJ2-7, with TRBD1 matching over 8 bases. Germline values: CDR1 SGHAT, CDR2 FQNNGV. With 5 bases clipped from V and 5 bases from J, the junction kept 11 bases outside the gene matches. The CDR3 consists of 15 residues. CDR3 sequence: CASSAAGQGVDEQYF. Here the CDR3 DNA reads TGTGCCAGCAGCGCCGCCGGACAGGGTGTCGACGAGCAGTACTTC. Complete variable domain (other parts from reference TRBV11-2 and TRBJ2-7): EAGVAQSPRYKIIEKRQSVAFWCNPISGHATLYWYQQILGQGPKLLIQFQNNGVVDDSQLPKDRFSAERLKGVDSTLKIQPAKLEDSAVYLCASSAAGQGVDEQYFGPGTRLTVT.

The rearrangement joins TRBV9 to TRBJ2-1; D not resolved. This CDR3 has 13 residues. Germline-derived CDR1 and CDR2 are SGDLS and YYNGEE. The germline V and J ends were trimmed by 7 bases and 4 bases, with 12 bases remaining between them. CDR3 sequence (DNA): TGTGCCAGCCCCCTTGGTCCTTACAATGAGCAGTTCTTC. It codes for CASPLGPYNEQFF.

The chain has TRBV12-3 or TRBV12-4 and TRBJ2-7; D may be TRBD1 (5 bases). The germline V and J ends were trimmed by 6 bases and 2 bases, with 8 bases remaining between them. The CDR3 is made up of 12 amino acids. DNA of the CDR3: TGTGCCAGCAGCTTACAGGCCTACGAGCAGTACTTC. It translates to CASSLQAYEQYF.

The gene calls are TRBV27 and TRBJ2-3; 7 bases agree with TRBD1. Per the germline V gene, CDR1 is MNHEY and CDR2 is SMNVEV (reference sequence). This CDR3 has 15 amino acids. The V and J ends lost 3 bases and 0 bases, in that order; junction bases with no gene match: 3. The chain's CDR3 is CASSLGTDSTDTQYF. The CDR3 DNA sequence: TGTGCCAGCAGTTTGGGGACAGACAGCACAGATACGCAGTATTTT.

CDR3 sequence (DNA): TGTGCCAGCAGCTTAGTAGGGATAACTGGAAACACCATATATTTT. Its translation: CASSLVGITGNTIYF. The chain is built from TRBV7-9 and TRBJ1-3; D is undetermined. In germline, CDR1 is SEHNR, CDR2 FQNEAQ (reference sequence). The V end lost 1 base, the J end lost 2 bases, and 9 bases lay between the germline ends. CDR3 length equals 15 residues.

The chain recombines TRBV11-3 with TRBJ2-3, with TRBD2 matching over 13 bases. This CDR3 spans 16 amino acids. V dropped 5 bases and J dropped 0; count of bases not matched to a gene: 2. Germline values: CDR1 SGHNT, CDR2 YENEEA. The CDR3 nucleotides are TGTGCCAGCAGCCCGGGACTAGCGGGGAGCACAGATACGCAGTATTTT. Its translation is CASSPGLAGSTDTQYF.

CDR3 amino acids: CATSSEETGGSYNEQFF. As DNA, the CDR3 is TGTGCCACCAGCAGTGAAGAAACAGGGGGCTCCTACAATGAGCAGTTCTTC. This chain joins TRBV15 and TRBJ2-1, with 8 bases fitting TRBD1. Germline CDR1 is LNHNV and CDR2 is YYDKDF (reference sequence). J lost 0 bases, V lost 3 bases, and 7 bases had no gene match. The CDR3 is 17 residues long.

The V call is TRBV5-1, the J call TRBJ2-1; D call uncertain. The CDR3 is 11 residues long. Per the germline V gene, CDR1 is SGHRS and CDR2 is YFSETQ. With 2 bases removed from V and 5 bases from J, the gap between germline ends came to 2 bases. The CDR3 nucleotides are TGCGCCAGCAGCTTCCACAATGAGCAGTTCTTC. Translating it yields CASSFHNEQFF. Variable domain in full (rest from reference TRBV5-1 and TRBJ2-1): KAGVTQTPRYLIKTRGQQVTLSCSPISGHRSVSWYQQTPGQGLQFLFEYFSETQRNKGNFPGRFSGRQFSNSRSEMNVSTLELGDSALYLCASSFHNEQFFGPGTRLTVL.

The rearrangement joins TRBV6-2 or TRBV6-3 to TRBJ2-7; 12 bases map to TRBD1. From germline, CDR1 is MNHEY and CDR2 SVGEGT. V dropped 6 bases and J dropped 2; count of bases not matched to a gene: 11. This CDR3 is built from 17 residues. CDR3: CASSPGTGGAYTYEQYF. CDR3 sequence (DNA): TGTGCCAGCAGCCCCGGGACAGGGGGCGCATACACCTACGAGCAGTACTTC.

The chain uses TRBV14 and TRBJ2-1, with no clear D. With 1 base removed from V and 4 bases from J, the gap between germline ends came to 5 bases. Germline V lookup: CDR1 SGHDN, CDR2 FVKESK. CDR3 length: 13 residues. The chain's CDR3 is CASSQVVYNEQFF. For the CDR3, the DNA is TGTGCCAGCAGCCAAGTTGTGTACAATGAGCAGTTCTTC.

J is TRBJ2-5 and V is TRBV18, with D tentatively TRBD1 or TRBD2 (5 bases each). The J call is in doubt because the DNA end fits TRBJ2-7 better. Germline assignment: CDR1 KGHSH and CDR2 LQKENI. CDR3 length: 15 amino acids. The CDR3 is CASSLAGTKTYEQYF. CDR3 nucleotide sequence: TGTGCCAGCTCACTTGCCGGGACGAAGACCTACGAGCAGTACTTC.

The chain links TRBV11-2 to TRBJ1-2; D is ambiguous. Trimming stripped 3 bases from V and 1 base from J, with 9 bases between. Germline V gene sequence: CDR1 SGHAT, CDR2 FQNNGV. The CDR3 consists of 14 residues. The CDR3 DNA follows: TGTGCCAGCAGCTTGGATTCAGATAACTATGGCTACACCTTC. This codes for CASSLDSDNYGYTF.

The table lists this clone with a count of one. This sequence joins TRBV4-1 and TRBJ2-7; 8 nucleotides align to TRBD1. This CDR3 is 15 amino acids long. Germline-derived CDR1 and CDR2 are MGHRA and YSYEKL. V trimming: 5 bases; J trimming: 4 bases; junction bases outside the gene matches: 10. CDR3 loop: CASSKGGQEIYEQYF. CDR3 sequence (DNA): TGCGCCAGCAGCAAAGGGGGACAGGAGATATACGAGCAGTACTTC.

The chain couples TRBV19 to TRBJ2-1; 9 nucleotides match TRBD1. Trimming took 3 bases from V and 2 from J; bases not matched to a gene: 2. CDR1 and CDR2 (germline): LNHDA, SQIVND (reference sequence). This CDR3 contains 15 residues. The CDR3, as DNA: TGTGCCAGTAGTATGGGACAGGGTACCTACAATGAGCAGTTCTTC. This encodes CASSMGQGTYNEQFF.

The chain joins TRBV7-2 to TRBJ1-6, with a weak D call TRBD1 (5 bases). The CDR3 is made up of 14 amino acids. CDR1 is SGHTA and CDR2 is FQGNSA in the germline V gene. Trimming stripped 5 bases from V and 5 bases from J, with 10 bases between. The chain's CDR3 is CASSPGAHNSPLHF. CDR3 sequence (DNA): TGTGCCAGCAGCCCCGGGGCCCATAATTCACCCCTCCACTTT.